Following are 24 T cell receptor beta chains from one sample sequenced in a study of neoadjuvant nivolumab and ipilimumab in lung cancer. The assay was immunoSEQ multiplex PCR, and TCRdb's table has in-frame clones only and misses some. Of 25,000 to 35,000 clones listed, 80% to 95% are singletons. The starting material was peripheral blood, obtained after neoadjuvant nivolumab, alone or with ipilimumab, at or shortly before surgery. These receptors all stem from an adult with non-small cell lung cancer.

The chain employs TRBV9 and TRBJ2-3; no clear D gene. This CDR3 has 11 residues. V was shortened by 0 bases and J by 6 bases, with 2 bases between the two germline ends. The germline gives CDR1 SGDLS, CDR2 YYNGEE. CDR3 in amino acids: CASSVGDTQYF. As DNA, the CDR3 is TGTGCCAGCAGCGTAGGGGATACGCAGTATTTT. Full variable domain (rest looked up from reference TRBV9 and TRBJ2-3): DSGVTQTPKHLITATGQRVTLRCSPRSGDLSVYWYQQSLDQGLQFLIQYYNGEERAKGNILERFSAQQFPDLHSELNLSSLELGDSALYFCASSVGDTQYFGPGTRLTVL.

The chain has TRBV5-4 and TRBJ2-3; 7 positions match TRBD2. In germline, CDR1 is SGHNT, CDR2 YYREEE (reference sequence). V gave up 0 bases and J gave up 2 bases; unmatched junction bases: 6. The CDR3 spans 16 residues. CDR3 coding DNA: TGTGCCAGCAGCTTGGTAGGGACTACACCCACAGATACGCAGTATTTT. It is translated as CASSLVGTTPTDTQYF.

This sequence joins TRBV7-9 and TRBJ1-5, with no clear D. The CDR3 has 16 amino acids. V was trimmed by 5 bases and J by 6 bases, leaving 20 bases between them. From germline, CDR1 is SEHNR and CDR2 FQNEAQ (reference sequence). The CDR3 spells CASSPVEGAGGQPQHF. In DNA form, the CDR3 reads TGTGCCAGCAGCCCCGTCGAGGGCGCGGGTGGTCAGCCCCAGCATTTT.

The V gene is TRBV27, the J gene TRBJ2-1, with D perhaps matching TRBD1 or TRBD2 (5 bases each). The germline V gene encodes CDR1 MNHEY and CDR2 SMNVEV (reference sequence). The CDR3 has 15 residues. V was trimmed by 5 bases and J by 7 bases, leaving 18 bases between them. CDR3 amino acids: CASSPGPTKGNEQFF. CDR3 coding DNA: TGTGCCAGCAGTCCGGGACCTACGAAAGGTAATGAGCAGTTCTTC.

This sequence joins TRBV5-1 and TRBJ2-5, with a tentative D call TRBD1 (5 bases). Germline CDR1 SGHRS, CDR2 YFSETQ. Trimming removed 1 base at V and 3 bases at J, with 10 bases between. The CDR3 extends over 14 amino acids. As DNA, the CDR3 is TGCGCCAGCAGCTTGAGGGGCTTAAAAGAGACCCAGTACTTC. Translating gives CASSLRGLKETQYF.

The chain is built from TRBV29-1 and TRBJ2-3; 9 bases agree with TRBD2. With 6 bases clipped from V and 3 bases from J, the junction kept 7 bases outside the gene matches. The CDR3 has 14 residues. From germline, CDR1 is SQVTM and CDR2 ANQGSEA. The CDR3 is CSVDSGSGTDTQYF. CDR3 in DNA: TGCAGCGTCGATAGCGGGAGCGGTACAGATACGCAGTATTTT.

This clone appeared a single time. The V gene is TRBV6-1, the J gene TRBJ2-7; D is undetermined. Trimming cost V 3 bases and J 3 bases, with 12 bases left between them. The CDR3 has 14 residues. Germline V gene sequence: CDR1 MNHNS, CDR2 SASEGT. The DNA of the CDR3 is TGTGCCAGCAGTGATCCCCAGAGTTACTACGAGCAGTACTTC. It translates to CASSDPQSYYEQYF.

This chain joins TRBV14 and TRBJ2-6; D possibly corresponds to TRBD2 (7 bases). The V gene's germline CDR1 is SGHDN and CDR2 FVKESK. The CDR3 spans 16 residues. Trimming cost V 7 bases and J 4 bases, with 17 bases left between them. CDR3 in amino acids: CASTRGPQRGANVLTF. In DNA, the CDR3 is TGTGCCAGCACGCGGGGGCCTCAAAGGGGGGCCAACGTCCTGACTTTC.

This chain connects TRBV2 to TRBJ1-1; D possibly corresponds to TRBD1 (5 bases). The ends were cut back, 6 bases at V and 3 bases at J, with 14 bases in the middle. Germline V gene sequence: CDR1 SNHLY, CDR2 FYNNEI. The CDR3 has 14 amino acids. CDR3 region: CASRRDLGDTEAFF. The CDR3 nucleotides are TGTGCCAGCAGGCGGGACTTAGGGGACACTGAAGCTTTCTTT.

The chain recombines TRBV6-1 with TRBJ1-2; D might be TRBD1 (6 bases). Germline CDR1 and CDR2: MNHNS and SASEGT. V was clipped by 4 bases and J by 4 bases, with 13 bases between them. The CDR3 runs 14 residues. The CDR3 sequence: CASSANRVGYGYTF. The CDR3 nucleotides read TGTGCCAGCAGTGCGAACAGGGTTGGCTATGGCTACACCTTC.

CDR3 amino acids: CASSLTGVGTDTQYF. CDR3 sequence (DNA): TGTGCCAGCAGTTTGACAGGGGTTGGCACAGATACGCAGTATTTT. This sequence joins TRBV5-6 and TRBJ2-3; 8 positions match TRBD1. Per the germline V gene, CDR1 is SGHDT and CDR2 is YYEEEE. Trimming cost V 5 bases and J 1 base; bases outside gene matches: 6. The CDR3 totals 15 residues.

V is TRBV5-1 and J is TRBJ1-3; D unclear. The CDR3 sequence is 15 residues long. CDR1 is SGHRS, CDR2 YFSETQ, per germline. Trimming took 0 bases from V and 3 from J, leaving 10 bases between them. The CDR3 DNA is TGCGCCAGCAGCTTGGTGGGGATGGGTGGAAACACCATATATTTT. This encodes CASSLVGMGGNTIYF.

This chain joins TRBV7-9 and TRBJ1-1, with TRBD1 as a possible D gene (5 bases). There are 14 residues in the CDR3. Germline-derived CDR1 and CDR2 are SEHNR and FQNEAQ (reference sequence). With 5 bases removed from V and 0 bases from J, the gap between germline ends came to 10 bases. The CDR3 region is CASSLGLMNTEAFF. The DNA for the CDR3 is TGTGCCAGCAGCCTGGGACTGATGAACACTGAAGCTTTCTTT.

In its sample, this clone was seen once. J is TRBJ2-7 and V is TRBV9, with TRBD2 matching over 7 bases. The germline V gene has CDR1 SGDLS and CDR2 YYNGEE. J lost 6 bases, V lost 0 bases, and 3 bases had no gene match. CDR3 length equals 13 residues. The CDR3 DNA reads as TGTGCCAGCAGCGTAGCTGGGACTACCGAGCAGTACTTC. Protein sequence: CASSVAGTTEQYF.

This clone was seen only once. The chain carries TRBV2 and TRBJ1-2, with D tentatively TRBD1 (5 bases). The V gene's germline CDR1 is SNHLY and CDR2 FYNNEI. Deletions cut 3 bases from V and 3 bases from J, with 14 bases between. The CDR3 is 15 residues long. This CDR3 is CASSDQGLPDYGYTF. CDR3 in DNA: TGTGCCAGCAGTGATCAGGGACTACCGGACTATGGCTACACCTTC.

The J gene is TRBJ1-1, the V gene TRBV7-8; D remains unclear. The germline CDR1 and CDR2 sequences are SGHVS and FQNEAQ. The CDR3 is 16 amino acids. Trimming pared 2 bases from V and 7 bases from J, leaving 20 bases between. The CDR3: CASSLTAMRVAGEAFF. In DNA, the CDR3 is TGTGCCAGCAGCTTAACAGCTATGAGGGTGGCAGGTGAAGCTTTCTTT.

V gene TRBV7-8 combines with J gene TRBJ2-7; 7 bases are a match to TRBD1. This CDR3 is built from 14 residues. Per germline, CDR1 SGHVS and CDR2 FQNEAQ. The trim removed 4 bases at V and 1 base at J, leaving 4 bases unmatched. The CDR3 spells CASSSSTGSYEQYF. CDR3 DNA sequence: TGTGCCAGCAGCTCCTCGACAGGGTCCTACGAGCAGTACTTC.

The rearrangement links TRBV9 to TRBJ2-1; D unclear. The CDR3 spans 12 residues. The ends were cut back, 0 bases at V and 7 bases at J, with 5 bases in the middle. Germline V lookup: CDR1 SGDLS, CDR2 YYNGEE. The CDR3 loop reads CASSVAGNEQFF. CDR3 DNA sequence: TGTGCCAGCAGCGTAGCTGGGAATGAGCAGTTCTTC.

The CDR3 sequence is CASSHDRAGPQHF. CDR3 bases: TGTGCCAGCAGCCACGACAGGGCAGGACCCCAGCATTTT. This chain links TRBV14 with TRBJ1-5, with TRBD1 matching 7 bases. CDR3 length equals 13 residues. Unmatched junction bases numbered 6, after V lost 3 bases and J lost 10 bases. Germline V lookup: CDR1 SGHDN, CDR2 FVKESK.

The rearrangement links TRBV7-9 to TRBJ2-4; D is possibly TRBD2 (6 bases). Germline assignment: CDR1 SEHNR and CDR2 FQNEAQ (reference sequence). The CDR3 runs 16 residues. Trimming shortened V by 1 base and J by 8 bases, and 18 bases separated the two germline ends. This CDR3 is CASSLEGSLREDIQYF. The DNA for the CDR3 is TGTGCCAGCAGCTTAGAGGGGTCCCTAAGGGAGGACATTCAGTACTTC.

This clone has more than one count but fewer than ten. This chain uses TRBV7-9 with TRBJ2-3; possibly TRBD1 for D (5 bases). Per germline, CDR1 SEHNR and CDR2 FQNEAQ (reference sequence). Between the trimmed V and J ends, which lost 2 bases and 0 bases, there was a span of 12 bases. CDR3 size: 16 residues. CDR3 sequence: CASSLYLDTSTDTQYF. CDR3 DNA sequence: TGTGCCAGCAGCTTATATTTGGACACAAGCACAGATACGCAGTATTTT.

The chain combines TRBV9 with TRBJ2-1; 8 bases align to TRBD2. CDR3 length equals 15 residues. Germline V CDR1 and CDR2: SGDLS, YYNGEE. Germline trimming cut 4 bases from V and 4 bases from J; bases unmatched to any gene: 7. In DNA, the CDR3 is TGTGCCAGCAGCCCCTCGGTAGCGGGATACAATGAGCAGTTCTTC. Translation gives CASSPSVAGYNEQFF.

This clone was seen only once. V and J are TRBV7-2 and TRBJ2-7; 10 nucleotides agree with TRBD2. CDR1 is SGHTA and CDR2 is FQGNSA in the germline V gene. This CDR3 comprises 15 residues. V lost 2 bases to trimming and J lost 6 bases; unmatched junction nucleotides: 7. CDR3 in DNA: TGTGCCAGCAGCTTACCGGCTAGCGGGAGTACCGAGCAGTACTTC. It codes for CASSLPASGSTEQYF.

The chain joins TRBV2 to TRBJ1-5; D unresolved. The CDR3 is made up of 14 amino acids. The germline V gene encodes CDR1 SNHLY and CDR2 FYNNEI. V dropped 3 bases and J dropped 1 base, with 7 bases sitting between them. The CDR3 coding sequence is TGTGCCAGCAGTGAGATCGGCAGCAATCAGCCCCAGCATTTT. Amino acids: CASSEIGSNQPQHF.